One sample yielded the 3 T cell receptor beta chains listed below, sequenced in a study of cytomegalovirus exposure and HLA in healthy donors. It was with 60 Vbeta and 13 Jbeta primers that the PCR ran. Measured with immunoSEQ multiplex PCR; TCRdb has only the in-frame clones, and not every one. The table shows 55,000 to 65,000 clones, with around 80% occurring only once. Sequencing was carried out using PBMCs. Every receptor here comes from a woman in her thirties or forties in good health and CMV-seronegative.

This clone came up once. This chain links TRBV28 with TRBJ2-2; 7 bases fit TRBD1. Germline CDR1 reads MDHEN; CDR2 reads SYDVKM. This CDR3 is 15 amino acids long. Trimming at V came to 2 bases and at J to 3 bases, leaving 3 bases not matched to a gene. This CDR3 reads CASSLVQGDTGELFF. CDR3 bases: TGTGCCAGCAGTTTAGTCCAGGGGGACACCGGGGAGCTGTTTTTT.

On this clone itself: A read error may produce the germline difference seen at one junction end. The V and J genes are TRBV6-1 and TRBJ2-7, with D tentatively TRBD1 (6 bases). This CDR3 contains 15 residues. Germline V gene sequence: CDR1 MNHNS, CDR2 SASEGT. CDR3: CASREGQSFTYEQYF. In DNA form, the CDR3 reads TGTGCCAGCAGGGAAGGACAGAGCTTTACCTACGAGCAGTACTTC.

The chain is built from TRBV5-5 and TRBJ1-4; D not certain. The CDR3 runs 19 residues. From germline, CDR1 is SGHKS and CDR2 YYEKEE (reference sequence). V gave up 1 base and J gave up 0 bases, with 19 bases separating them. The CDR3 region is CASSLYPATDTTTNEKLFF. The CDR3 DNA sequence: TGTGCCAGCAGCTTGTATCCCGCCACAGACACGACAACTAATGAAAAACTGTTTTTT. Full variable domain (rest looked up from reference TRBV5-5 and TRBJ1-4): DAGVTQSPTHLIKTRGQQVTLRCSPISGHKSVSWYQQVLGQGPQFIFQYYEKEERGRGNFPDRFSARQFPNYSSELNVNALLLGDSALYLCASSLYPATDTTTNEKLFFGSGTQLSVL.